These T cell receptor beta chains were read from a single sample in a study of cytomegalovirus exposure and HLA in healthy donors. Data came from immunoSEQ multiplex PCR; TCRdb stores just in-frame clones and leaves some out. The profile shows 130,000 to 150,000 clones, roughly four fifths of them singletons. Sequencing was carried out using PBMCs. The receptors come from a man between 35 and 55 years old in good health and CMV-seropositive. Each CDR3 is given with its conserved first and last residue. A D gene is named only where the DNA matches it firmly. The size field is filled for only some rows; it gives once, few, many or a size class.

v_call: TRBV6-1; clone_size: -; j_call: TRBJ2-7; d_call: -; cdr3_length: 14; cdr3_nt: TGTGCCAGCAGTGAAGGGAGCGTAGTCTACGAGCAGTACTTC; cdr3_aa: CASSEGSVVYEQYF
v_call: TRBV7-2; clone_size: -; j_call: TRBJ2-2; d_call: TRBD2; cdr3_length: 19; cdr3_nt: TGTGCCAGCAGCCAAGGGGGAGGTAGCGGGGGGTGGAACACCGGGGAGCTGTTTTTT; cdr3_aa: CASSQGGGSGGWNTGELFF
v_call: TRBV9; clone_size: -; j_call: TRBJ2-1; d_call: -; cdr3_length: 15; cdr3_nt: TGTGCCAGCAGCACACAGGGTAACACCTACAATGAGCAGTTCTTC; cdr3_aa: CASSTQGNTYNEQFF
v_call: TRBV9; clone_size: -; j_call: TRBJ1-2; d_call: TRBD1; cdr3_length: 14; cdr3_nt: TGTGCCAGCAGCCGGGGACAGGGGAGCTGGGGCTACACCTTC; cdr3_aa: CASSRGQGSWGYTF
v_call: TRBV19; clone_size: -; j_call: TRBJ2-7; d_call: TRBD1; cdr3_length: 14; cdr3_nt: TGTGCCACCAGGAGGACAGGGGATCGGTACGAGCAGTACTTC; cdr3_aa: CATRRTGDRYEQYF
v_call: TRBV5-4; clone_size: -; j_call: TRBJ2-4; d_call: -; cdr3_length: 14; cdr3_nt: TGTGCCAGCAGCTTCCAGGGGGCCAAAAACATTCAGTACTTC; cdr3_aa: CASSFQGAKNIQYF
v_call: TRBV2; clone_size: -; j_call: TRBJ2-1; d_call: TRBD2; cdr3_length: 14; cdr3_nt: TGTGCCAGCGGCAGACTAGCGGGGTACAATGAGCAGTTCTTC; cdr3_aa: CASGRLAGYNEQFF
v_call: TRBV7-2; clone_size: -; j_call: TRBJ1-6; d_call: -; cdr3_length: 13; cdr3_nt: TGTGCCAGCAGCTTACAGGGCCTGGCACCCCTCCACTTT; cdr3_aa: CASSLQGLAPLHF
v_call: TRBV15; clone_size: few; j_call: TRBJ1-2; d_call: -; cdr3_length: 12; cdr3_nt: TGTGCCACCCAGGACAGAGCCTATGGCTACACCTTC; cdr3_aa: CATQDRAYGYTF
v_call: TRBV6-1; clone_size: -; j_call: TRBJ1-5; d_call: -; cdr3_length: 14; cdr3_nt: TGTGCCAGCAGTGAACGAGTGGGAGACCAGCCCCAGCATTTT; cdr3_aa: CASSERVGDQPQHF